This TCR beta chain was documented in a study of CD8+ T cells in alopecia areata listed by TCRdb under 2018. In terms of the full investigation: The treated patients, all with moderate-to-severe alopecia areata, were enrolled in an open-label pilot trial of oral tofacitinib given at 5 to 10 mg twice daily. Tofacitinib was given for 6 to 18 months, followed by 6 months of follow-up off drug to assess delayed response and recurrence. Disease severity in treated patients was measured with the SALT score, which quantifies the percentage of affected scalp surface area. High-throughput TCRbeta sequencing was used to examine T cell clonal expansion in alopecia areata in both the C3H/HeJ mouse model and human patients. Scalp tissue and sorted CD4+ and CD8+ peripheral blood T cells from patchy and totalis/universalis alopecia areata patients and from healthy controls were covered by human TCRbeta sequencing. Patients on tofacitinib were biopsied at baseline and after 4 and 24 weeks of treatment, and several of the patients also had a later scalp biopsy. Scalp clonality was compared across normal scalp (n=4), patchy alopecia areata scalp (n=8), and alopecia totalis/universalis scalp (n=8). RNA was extracted with the PAXgene miRNA kit for fixed scalp, the miRNeasy kit for PBMCs, and the RNeasy kit for mouse skin. TCRbeta CDR3 regions were amplified by immunoSEQ multiplex PCR using 35 Vbeta forward and 13 Jbeta reverse primers. Overall study outcomes, separate from this receptor: Shared TCR sequences between patients were less evident than in mice, which may be partly attributable to HLA diversity in the patient population. Lesional scalp, especially in alopecia totalis/universalis, showed higher clonality and more expanded CD8+ clones than normal scalp, suggesting antigenic drive. Scalp TCR repertoire analysis is complicated because resident alphabeta T cells in normal human skin are also sequenced, whereas mouse skin is dominated by gammadelta T cells. The treated cohort was small, with a single nonresponder, so links between baseline CD8+ expansion and response need larger studies. During tofacitinib treatment, many expanded lesional clones remained in scalp and blood, and this persistence may partly explain relapse after treatment is stopped. Scalp clonality and the number of expanded CD8+ clones among the top 100 scalp clones were significantly decreased by tofacitinib.

Library preparation used the immunoSEQ multiplex PCR assay. For TCR sequencing, RNA was extracted from every sample and reverse transcribed into cDNA to serve as template. First-strand cDNA was synthesized with SuperScript III using a 2:1 mix of oligo-dT and random hexamers. Amplification bias was assessed with a synthetic immune receptor repertoire, and residual bias was removed computationally. On the authors' methods: Raw reads were preprocessed for error removal, and CDR3 was defined according to IMGT conventions as running from the conserved cysteine to phenylalanine. To get clonality, Shannon entropy was normalized by log2 of the number of productive unique TCRs and the result was subtracted from 1. Scalp TCRbeta sequences were cross-referenced with sorted blood CD4 and CD8 repertoires so that the CD4 or CD8 identity of scalp clones could be inferred. Imported from immuneACCESS, the table was reduced by TCRdb to in-frame sequences with V and J called. These copies leave out some clones; in studies compared against another copy, an unresolved V gene accounts for under half, and the cause of the remainder is not known. V and J calls and clone size are as listed in that table; D and trimming were resolved from the DNA. This sample comprises 200,000 or so clones, 43% of them detected only once. The ten largest account for over 2% of the sample.

The treatment or condition label corresponds to: oral pan-JAK inhibitor, 5-10 mg twice daily. Lesional scalp punch biopsies and peripheral blood were obtained from alopecia areata patients. PBMCs were isolated by density centrifugation and stained for CD3, CD4 and CD8, and CD4+ and CD8+ T cells were sorted on a FACSAria. Remarks on this clone: The antigen it binds to is not known. Per-base qualities were not stored, and no clone one base away is much larger.

V gives up 3 bases and J gives up 7 bases, and the segment between their germline ends measures 25 bases. Including cysteine and phenylalanine, the CDR3 has 17 amino acids. CDR3 DNA is the only sequence kept; it has 51 bases, read in frame from the first base. In the germline V gene (reference sequence), CDR1 corresponds to SEHNR and CDR2 to FQNEAQ. The material was CD4+ T cells sorted from blood, obtained at approximately week 36, from a patient treated with tofacitinib. The clonotype was recovered from a human donor with alopecia areata. This chain joins TRBV7-9 to TRBJ2-7; the D gene is tentatively TRBD1 or TRBD2, each matching 7 bases. The CDR3 sequence is CASSFWAGEGAPWEQYF. The DNA reads TGTGCCAGCAGCTTCTGGGCCGGGGAGGGGGCGCCTTGGGAGCAGTACTTC.